The 8 T cell receptor beta chains reported below all come from one sample, sequenced in a study of identical twins. TCRdb fed the 5' RACE reads into MiXCR, producing one record per CDR3 protein. The table lists fewer than 900,000 distinct CDR3 sequences, 18% of them singletons. The same data also went into a second study, on T cells expressing NK-cell markers.

Sequenced sample: PBMCs. The receptors originated from a woman younger than 30 in good health.

This clonotype was counted a few times. The chain is built from TRBV10-3 and TRBJ2-5; 10 bases align to TRBD1. Germline V gene data show CDR1 as ENHRY and CDR2 as SYGVKD. The junction had 8 bases not matched to a gene; V was cut back by 6 bases and J by 7 bases. This CDR3 contains 14 residues. The CDR3, as DNA: TGTGCCATCAGCGACAGGGGGCTCGATGGGACCCAGTACTTC. Its translation: CAISDRGLDGTQYF.

The chain couples TRBV6-2 or TRBV6-3 to TRBJ2-7; the D gene could be TRBD1 or TRBD2 (6 bases each). CDR1 and CDR2 from the germline V gene are MNHEY and SVGEGT. This CDR3 is built from 16 residues. The germline V and J ends were trimmed by 6 bases and 3 bases, with 21 bases remaining between them. CDR3 coding DNA: TGTGCCAGCAGCGATCGGGGGCAATCGATGGACTACGAGCAGTACTTC. Translation gives CASSDRGQSMDYEQYF.

This clonotype came up a few times. V gene TRBV5-8 combines with J gene TRBJ2-7; a possible D gene is TRBD2 (6 bases). Trimming stripped 0 bases from V and 3 bases from J, with 13 bases between. CDR1 and CDR2 from the germline V gene are SGHTS and YDEGEE. This CDR3 region has 15 residues. The CDR3 loop reads CASSLEGTRLYEQYF. In nucleotides, the CDR3 is TGTGCCAGCAGCTTGGAGGGGACTCGACTCTACGAGCAGTACTTC. Full variable domain (remainder filled in from reference TRBV5-8 and TRBJ2-7): EAGVTQSPTHLIKTRGQQATLRCSPISGHTSVYWYQQALGLGLQFLLWYDEGEERNRGNFPPRFSGRQFPNYSSELNVNALELEDSALYLCASSLEGTRLYEQYFGPGTRLTVT.

Only a few counts were recorded for this clonotype. The chain recombines TRBV12-3 or TRBV12-4 with TRBJ1-1, with 7 bases that match TRBD1. The CDR3 consists of 17 residues. J lost 8 bases, V lost 2 bases, and 17 bases had no gene match. CDR3: CASSLLSGQREHGEAFF. CDR3 nucleotide sequence: TGTGCCAGCAGTTTATTATCGGGACAGAGGGAACACGGGGAAGCTTTCTTT.

The chain uses TRBV12-3 or TRBV12-4 and TRBJ2-7, with D hard to call. V lost 10 bases and J 0 bases, leaving 16 bases between the germline ends. CDR3 length: 14 residues. CDR3 nucleotides: TGTGCCACCGCCGTCCTCATGGGCTCCTACGAGCAGTACTTC. Translation: CATAVLMGSYEQYF.

This clonotype came up a few times. This chain joins TRBV7-2 and TRBJ2-4; possibly TRBD2 for D (6 bases). The CDR3 covers 16 residues. Germline V gene data show CDR1 as SGHTA and CDR2 as FQGNSA. Trimming removed 2 bases from V and 3 bases from J, with 14 bases in between. CDR3 nucleotide sequence: TGTGCCAGCAGCTTATTGTTGGCGCGGGACAAAAACATTCAGTACTTC. This translates into CASSLLLARDKNIQYF.

This clonotype was seen more than once but under ten times. The CDR3 sequence is CASQLYNYEQYF. The CDR3 DNA follows: TGTGCCAGCCAGCTATACAATTACGAGCAGTACTTC. This chain connects TRBV12-3 or TRBV12-4 to TRBJ2-7; D ambiguous. CDR3 size: 12 residues. The V end was cut by 8 bases, the J end by 4 bases, with 12 bases between.

This clonotype was seen only a few times. The rearrangement joins TRBV6-5 to TRBJ1-5; weak D call: TRBD1 (5 bases). CDR1 and CDR2 (germline): MNHEY, SVGAGI. Trimming removed 2 bases from V and 5 bases from J, with 13 bases in between. The CDR3 covers 15 residues. The CDR3 region has the DNA TGTGCCAGCAGTTACACGGGCCTAGGGGATCAGCCCCAGCATTTT. It yields the protein CASSYTGLGDQPQHF.